This T cell receptor beta chain came from a study of shared clonotypes between healthy human individuals. Study overall: Per donor, three plates held CD4 naive cells, three held CD4 memory, two held CD8 naive and one held CD8 memory. Study-level points and caveats: Depth of sequencing was expected to influence donor clonotype sharing. Of the naive CD4 clonotypes, approximately 5% were shared across a few donors.

It was at deep level that the assay was run. Clones were read by immunoSEQ multiplex PCR, and TCRdb kept only the in-frame ones, dropping some. The sample has 2.3 million or so clones; about 92% are singletons. Germline loops: CDR1 SNHLY, CDR2 FYNNEI. Trimming left V 8 bases short and J 0 bases short, with 4 bases between. The CDR3 runs 11 residues. Comment on this clone: The antigen remains undetermined.

This clonotype originated in a man younger than 35 in good health. Some clones in this sample may be carry-over from other donors' samples. The sample was naive CD4+ T cells from PBMCs. The subset was: CD45RA+ positively selected. The chain uses TRBV2 and TRBJ2-5, with no clear D. CDR3 protein: CASEYQETQYF. The DNA of the CDR3 is TGTGCCAGCGAGTACCAAGAGACCCAGTACTTC.